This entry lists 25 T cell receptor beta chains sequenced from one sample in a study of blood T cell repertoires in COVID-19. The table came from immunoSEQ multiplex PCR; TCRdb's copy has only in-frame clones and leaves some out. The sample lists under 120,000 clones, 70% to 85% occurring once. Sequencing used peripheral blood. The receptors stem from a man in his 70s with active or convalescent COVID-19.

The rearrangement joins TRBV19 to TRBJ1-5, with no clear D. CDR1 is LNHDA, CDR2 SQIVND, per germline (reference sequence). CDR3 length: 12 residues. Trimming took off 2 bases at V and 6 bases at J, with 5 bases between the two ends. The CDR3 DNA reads TGTGCCAGTAGTATATTTCGTCAGCCCCAGCATTTT. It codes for CASSIFRQPQHF.

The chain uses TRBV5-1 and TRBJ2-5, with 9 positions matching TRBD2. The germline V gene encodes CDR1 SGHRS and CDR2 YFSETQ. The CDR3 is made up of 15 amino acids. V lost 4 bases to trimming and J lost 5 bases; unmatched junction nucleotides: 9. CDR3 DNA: TGCGCCAGCAGCGGGGCTAGCGGGAAATTTGAGACCCAGTACTTC. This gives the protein CASSGASGKFETQYF. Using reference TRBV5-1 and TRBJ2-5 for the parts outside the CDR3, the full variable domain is KAGVTQTPRYLIKTRGQQVTLSCSPISGHRSVSWYQQTPGQGLQFLFEYFSETQRNKGNFPGRFSGRQFSNSRSEMNVSTLELGDSALYLCASSGASGKFETQYFGPGTRLLVL.

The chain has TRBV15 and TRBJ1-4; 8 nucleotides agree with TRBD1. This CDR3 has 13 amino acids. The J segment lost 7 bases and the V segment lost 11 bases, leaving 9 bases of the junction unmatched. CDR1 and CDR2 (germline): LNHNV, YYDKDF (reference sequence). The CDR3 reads CASPTGDGEKLFF. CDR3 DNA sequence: TGTGCCTCCCCGACAGGGGACGGTGAAAAACTGTTTTTT. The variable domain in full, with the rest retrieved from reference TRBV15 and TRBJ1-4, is DAMVIQNPRYQVTQFGKPVTLSCSQTLNHNVMYWYQQKSSQAPKLLFHYYDKDFNNEADTPDNFQSRRPNTSFCFLDIRSPGLGDTAMYLCASPTGDGEKLFFGSGTQLSVL.

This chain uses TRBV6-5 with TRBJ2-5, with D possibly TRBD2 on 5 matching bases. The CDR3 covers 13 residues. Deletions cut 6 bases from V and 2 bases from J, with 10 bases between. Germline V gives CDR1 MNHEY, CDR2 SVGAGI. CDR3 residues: CASRATGQETQYF. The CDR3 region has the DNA TGTGCCAGCAGGGCTACGGGACAAGAGACCCAGTACTTC.

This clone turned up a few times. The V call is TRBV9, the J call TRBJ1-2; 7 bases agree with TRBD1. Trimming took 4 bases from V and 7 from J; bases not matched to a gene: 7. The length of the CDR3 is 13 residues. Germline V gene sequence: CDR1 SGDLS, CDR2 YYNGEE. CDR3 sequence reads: CASSLLQGGGYTF. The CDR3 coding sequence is TGTGCCAGCAGCTTACTGCAGGGGGGTGGCTACACCTTC.

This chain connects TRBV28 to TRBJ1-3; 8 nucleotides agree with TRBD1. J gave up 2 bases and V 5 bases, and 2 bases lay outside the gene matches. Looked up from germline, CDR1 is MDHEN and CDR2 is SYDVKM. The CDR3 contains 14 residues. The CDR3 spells CASSAGGTGNTIYF. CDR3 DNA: TGTGCCAGCAGTGCAGGGGGCACTGGAAACACCATATATTTT.

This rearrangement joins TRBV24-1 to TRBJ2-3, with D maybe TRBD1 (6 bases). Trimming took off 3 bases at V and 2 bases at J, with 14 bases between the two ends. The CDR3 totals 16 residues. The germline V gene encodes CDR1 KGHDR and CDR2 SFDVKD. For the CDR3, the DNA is TGTGCCACCAGTGATGCGTCAGGGGCGACCACAGATACGCAGTATTTT. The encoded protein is CATSDASGATTDTQYF.

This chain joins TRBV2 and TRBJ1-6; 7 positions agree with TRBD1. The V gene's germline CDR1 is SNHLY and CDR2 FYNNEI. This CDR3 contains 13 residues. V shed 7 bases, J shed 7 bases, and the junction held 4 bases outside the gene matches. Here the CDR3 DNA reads TGTGCCAGCAACCGGGACAGCAATTCACCCCTCCACTTT. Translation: CASNRDSNSPLHF.

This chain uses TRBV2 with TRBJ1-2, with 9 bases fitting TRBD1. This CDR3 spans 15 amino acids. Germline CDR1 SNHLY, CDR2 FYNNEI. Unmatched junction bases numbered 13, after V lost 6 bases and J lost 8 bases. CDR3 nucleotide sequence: TGTGCCAGCAGCGAATATCCGGGACAGGGTGACGGCTACACCTTC. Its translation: CASSEYPGQGDGYTF.

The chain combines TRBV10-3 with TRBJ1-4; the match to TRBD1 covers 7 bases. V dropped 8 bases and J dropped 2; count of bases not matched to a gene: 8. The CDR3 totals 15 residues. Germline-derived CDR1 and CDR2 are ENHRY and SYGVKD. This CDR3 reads CAIGTGTDTNEKLFF. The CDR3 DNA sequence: TGTGCCATCGGCACCGGGACAGATACTAATGAAAAACTGTTTTTT.

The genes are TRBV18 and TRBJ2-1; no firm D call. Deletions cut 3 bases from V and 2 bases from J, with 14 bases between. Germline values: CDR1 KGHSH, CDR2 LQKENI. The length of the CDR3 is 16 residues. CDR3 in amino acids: CASSPPSLDAYNEQFF. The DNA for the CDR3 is TGTGCCAGCTCACCGCCTAGTTTAGATGCCTACAATGAGCAGTTCTTC.

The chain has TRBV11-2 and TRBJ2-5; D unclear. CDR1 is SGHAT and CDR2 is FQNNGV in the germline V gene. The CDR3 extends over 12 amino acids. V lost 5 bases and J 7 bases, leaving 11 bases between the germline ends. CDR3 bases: TGTGCCAGCAGCCAGGCCCCAGGGACCCAGTACTTC. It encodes CASSQAPGTQYF.

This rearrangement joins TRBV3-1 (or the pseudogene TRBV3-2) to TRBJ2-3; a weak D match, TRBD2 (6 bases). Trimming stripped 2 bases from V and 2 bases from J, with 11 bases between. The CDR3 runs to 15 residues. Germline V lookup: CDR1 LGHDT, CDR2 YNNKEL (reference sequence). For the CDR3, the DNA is TGTGCCAGCAGCCAACTAGCGTATAACACAGATACGCAGTATTTT. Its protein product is CASSQLAYNTDTQYF.

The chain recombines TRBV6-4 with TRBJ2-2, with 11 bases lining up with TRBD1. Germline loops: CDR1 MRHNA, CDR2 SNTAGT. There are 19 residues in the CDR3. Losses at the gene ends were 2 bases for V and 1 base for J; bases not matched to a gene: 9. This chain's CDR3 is CASSDPRDRGWENTGELFF. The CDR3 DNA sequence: TGTGCCAGCAGTGACCCCCGGGACAGGGGGTGGGAGAACACCGGGGAGCTGTTTTTT.

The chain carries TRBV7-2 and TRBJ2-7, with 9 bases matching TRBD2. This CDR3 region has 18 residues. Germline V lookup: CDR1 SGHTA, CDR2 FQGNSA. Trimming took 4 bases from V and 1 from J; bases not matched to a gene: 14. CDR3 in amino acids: CASSYRTGKLAGSYEQYF. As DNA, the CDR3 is TGTGCCAGCAGCTACCGGACAGGAAAGCTAGCGGGATCCTACGAGCAGTACTTC.

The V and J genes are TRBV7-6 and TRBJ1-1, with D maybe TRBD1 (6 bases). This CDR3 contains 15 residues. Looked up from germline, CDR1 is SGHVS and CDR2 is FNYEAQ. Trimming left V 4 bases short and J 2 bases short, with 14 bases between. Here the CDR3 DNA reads TGTGCCAGCAGCTCGATGCCAGGGGAAAACACTGAAGCTTTCTTT. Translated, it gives CASSSMPGENTEAFF.

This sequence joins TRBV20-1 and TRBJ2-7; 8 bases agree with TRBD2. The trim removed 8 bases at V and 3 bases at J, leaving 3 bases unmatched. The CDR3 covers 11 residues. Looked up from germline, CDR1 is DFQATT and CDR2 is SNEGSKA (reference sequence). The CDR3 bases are TGCAGTCCGAGCGGGGGCTACGAGCAGTACTTC. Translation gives CSPSGGYEQYF.

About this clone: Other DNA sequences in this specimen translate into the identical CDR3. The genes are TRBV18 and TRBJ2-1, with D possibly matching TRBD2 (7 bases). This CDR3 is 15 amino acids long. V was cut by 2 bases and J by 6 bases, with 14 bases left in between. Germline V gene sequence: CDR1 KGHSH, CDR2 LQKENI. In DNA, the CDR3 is TGTGCCAGCTCACCAGGCCAGGGAGGGGGCAATGAGCAGTTCTTC. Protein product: CASSPGQGGGNEQFF.

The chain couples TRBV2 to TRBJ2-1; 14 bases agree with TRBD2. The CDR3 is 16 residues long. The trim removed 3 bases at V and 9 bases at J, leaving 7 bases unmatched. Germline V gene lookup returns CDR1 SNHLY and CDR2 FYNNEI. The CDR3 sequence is CASSEKGLAGVGEQFF. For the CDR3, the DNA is TGTGCCAGCAGTGAGAAGGGACTAGCGGGAGTAGGTGAGCAGTTCTTC.

CDR3 DNA: TGTGCCAGCAGCTTATTGGTTAGGGTGGGAGCTTCCTACAATGAGCAGTTCTTC. As protein: CASSLLVRVGASYNEQFF. The chain uses TRBV11-2 and TRBJ2-1, with TRBD2 as a possible D gene (5 bases). The germline CDR1 and CDR2 sequences are SGHAT and FQNNGV. V lost 2 bases to trimming and J lost 1 base, with 18 bases between them. The CDR3 has 18 residues.

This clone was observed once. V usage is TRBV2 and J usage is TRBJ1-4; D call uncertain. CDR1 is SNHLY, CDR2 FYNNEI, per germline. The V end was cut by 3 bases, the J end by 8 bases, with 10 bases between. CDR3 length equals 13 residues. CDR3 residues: CASSDVTREKLFF. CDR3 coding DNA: TGTGCCAGCAGTGATGTGACAAGAGAAAAACTGTTTTTT.

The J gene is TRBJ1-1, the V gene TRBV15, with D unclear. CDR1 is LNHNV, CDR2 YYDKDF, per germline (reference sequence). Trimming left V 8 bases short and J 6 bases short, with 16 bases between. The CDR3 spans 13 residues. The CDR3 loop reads CATRTNPTPEAFF. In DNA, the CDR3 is TGTGCCACCCGGACTAACCCTACCCCTGAAGCTTTCTTT.

CDR3 in amino acids: CASSTRTGEDTIYF. For the CDR3, the DNA is TGTGCCAGCTCTACCAGGACAGGGGAAGACACCATATATTTT. This chain connects TRBV18 to TRBJ1-3; 9 bases are a match to TRBD1. This CDR3 comprises 14 residues. Germline values: CDR1 KGHSH, CDR2 LQKENI. With V trimmed by 6 bases and J by 8 bases, 8 bases remained unmatched. Full variable domain (remainder filled in from reference TRBV18 and TRBJ1-3): NAGVMQNPRHLVRRRGQEARLRCSPMKGHSHVYWYRQLPEEGLKFMVYLQKENIIDESGMPKERFSAEFPKEGPSILRIQQVVRGDSAAYFCASSTRTGEDTIYFGEGSWLTVV.

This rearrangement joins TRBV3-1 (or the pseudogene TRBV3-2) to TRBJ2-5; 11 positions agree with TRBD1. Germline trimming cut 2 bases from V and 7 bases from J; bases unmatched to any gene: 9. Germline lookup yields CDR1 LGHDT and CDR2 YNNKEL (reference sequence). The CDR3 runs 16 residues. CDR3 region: CASSQPGTGGGGTQYF. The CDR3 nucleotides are TGTGCCAGCAGCCAACCTGGGACAGGGGGAGGGGGGACCCAGTACTTC.

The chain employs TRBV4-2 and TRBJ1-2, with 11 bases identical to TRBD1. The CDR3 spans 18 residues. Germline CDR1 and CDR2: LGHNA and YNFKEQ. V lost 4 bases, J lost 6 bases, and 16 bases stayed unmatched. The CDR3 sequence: CASSRSLLDRGRLDGYTF. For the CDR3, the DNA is TGTGCCAGCAGCCGATCACTCTTGGACAGGGGGCGCTTAGATGGCTACACCTTC.